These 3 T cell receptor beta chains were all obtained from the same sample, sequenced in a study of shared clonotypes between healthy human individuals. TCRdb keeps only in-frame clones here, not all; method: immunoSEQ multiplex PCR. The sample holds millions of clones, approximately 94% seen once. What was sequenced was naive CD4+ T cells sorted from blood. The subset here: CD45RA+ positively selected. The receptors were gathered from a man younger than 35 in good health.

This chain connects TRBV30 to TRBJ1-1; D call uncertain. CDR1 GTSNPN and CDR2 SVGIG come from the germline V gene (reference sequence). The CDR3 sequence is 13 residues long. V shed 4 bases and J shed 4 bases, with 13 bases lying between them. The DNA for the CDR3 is TGTGCCTGGAACAGAAGGGAGGCCACTGAAGCTTTCTTT. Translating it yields CAWNRREATEAFF.

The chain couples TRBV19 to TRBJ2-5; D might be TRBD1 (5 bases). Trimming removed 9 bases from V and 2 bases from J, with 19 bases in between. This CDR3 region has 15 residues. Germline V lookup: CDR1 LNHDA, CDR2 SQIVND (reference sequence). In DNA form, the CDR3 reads TGTGCCAGCCAAAGGGGTGTGAGCGATCAAGAGACCCAGTACTTC. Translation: CASQRGVSDQETQYF. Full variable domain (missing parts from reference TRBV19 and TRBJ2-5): DGGITQSPKYLFRKEGQNVTLSCEQNLNHDAMYWYRQDPGQGLRLIYYSQIVNDFQKGDIAEGYSVSREKKESFPLTVTSAQKNPTAFYLCASQRGVSDQETQYFGPGTRLLVL.

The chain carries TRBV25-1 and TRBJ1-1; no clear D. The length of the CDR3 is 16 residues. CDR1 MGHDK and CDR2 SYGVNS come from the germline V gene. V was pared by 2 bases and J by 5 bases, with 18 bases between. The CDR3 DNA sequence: TGTGCCAGCAGTGAAAATATCGTAGGTGTCTTGACTGAAGCTTTCTTT. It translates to CASSENIVGVLTEAFF.